Included here is one T cell receptor beta chain sequence, with context. Its cognate antigen is unknown. The data belong to a study of cytomegalovirus exposure and HLA in healthy donors. Use of 60 Vbeta and 13 Jbeta primers characterized the PCR. The protocol was immunoSEQ multiplex PCR, while the TCRdb copy is restricted to in-frame clones and leaves out a portion. Seen here are about 61,000 clones, roughly 90% observed once, and the top ten hold roughly 1.6%. V was clipped by 4 bases and J by 7 bases, with 8 bases between them. The CDR3 covers 12 residues. Per germline, CDR1 MGHDK and CDR2 SYGVNS. General study results and limits: It was likely that a cluster of highly shared sequence variants was a sequencing artifact. By a later analysis, the bulk of CMV-associated TCR beta chains appeared HLA-restricted. TCR beta sequences reportedly predicted the HLA-A and HLA-B alleles of most subjects accurately.

This receptor was obtained from a man under 40 in good health and CMV-seropositive. Source material: PBMCs. The V and J genes are TRBV25-1 and TRBJ2-1; D call uncertain. The chain's CDR3 is CASSVRWNEQFF. For the CDR3, the DNA is TGTGCCAGCAGTGTACGGTGGAATGAGCAGTTCTTC.